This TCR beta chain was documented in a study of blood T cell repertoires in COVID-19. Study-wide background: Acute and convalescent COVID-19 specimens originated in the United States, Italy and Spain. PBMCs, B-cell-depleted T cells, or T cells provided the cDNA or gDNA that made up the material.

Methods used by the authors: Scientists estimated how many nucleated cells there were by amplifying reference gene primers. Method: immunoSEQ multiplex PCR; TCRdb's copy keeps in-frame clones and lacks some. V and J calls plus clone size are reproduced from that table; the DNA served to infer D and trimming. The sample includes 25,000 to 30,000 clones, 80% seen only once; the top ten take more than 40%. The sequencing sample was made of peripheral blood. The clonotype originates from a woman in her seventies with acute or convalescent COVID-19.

The CDR3 nucleotides read TGTGCCAGCAGCAAAGGTCGGGGAAGCACAGATACGCAGTATTTT. Its protein is CASSKGRGSTDTQYF. V gene TRBV21-1 combines with J gene TRBJ2-3; the table's D call of TRBD2 was not tested on the DNA. TRBV21-1 is shown as a pseudogene. CDR3 length: 15 residues.